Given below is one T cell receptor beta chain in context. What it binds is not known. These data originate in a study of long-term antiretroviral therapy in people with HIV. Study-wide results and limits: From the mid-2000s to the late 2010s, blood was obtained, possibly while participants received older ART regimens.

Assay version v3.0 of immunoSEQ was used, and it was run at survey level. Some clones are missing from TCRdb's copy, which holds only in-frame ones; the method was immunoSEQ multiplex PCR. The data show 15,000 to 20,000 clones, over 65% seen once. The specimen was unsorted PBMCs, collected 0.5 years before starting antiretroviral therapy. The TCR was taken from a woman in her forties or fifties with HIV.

The CDR3 reads CASSPGSSGGAGFYEQYF. The CDR3 DNA sequence: TGTGCCAGCTCACCGGGAAGTTCGGGGGGCGCGGGATTCTACGAGCAGTACTTC. This chain uses TRBV18 with TRBJ2-7; possible D gene TRBD2, 7 bases. V lost 3 bases and J lost 3, with 24 bases in between. Germline V lookup: CDR1 KGHSH, CDR2 LQKENI. The CDR3 length is 18 residues.